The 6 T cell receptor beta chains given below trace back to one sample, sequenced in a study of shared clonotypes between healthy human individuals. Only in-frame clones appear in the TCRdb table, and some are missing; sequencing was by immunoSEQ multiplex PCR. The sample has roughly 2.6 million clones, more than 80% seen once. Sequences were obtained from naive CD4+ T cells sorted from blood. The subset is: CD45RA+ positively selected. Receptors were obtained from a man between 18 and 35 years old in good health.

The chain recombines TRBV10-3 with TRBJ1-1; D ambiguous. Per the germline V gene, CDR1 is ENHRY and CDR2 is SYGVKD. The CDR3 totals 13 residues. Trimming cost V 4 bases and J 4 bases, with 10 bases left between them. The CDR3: CAISAKEGTEAFF. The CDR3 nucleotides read TGTGCCATCAGTGCTAAGGAGGGCACTGAAGCTTTCTTT.

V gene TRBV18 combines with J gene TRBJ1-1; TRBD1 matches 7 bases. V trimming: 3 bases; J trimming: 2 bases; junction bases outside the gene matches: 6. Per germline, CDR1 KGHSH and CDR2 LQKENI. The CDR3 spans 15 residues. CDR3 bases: TGTGCCAGCTCACCCTCGGCAGGGGGTAACACTGAAGCTTTCTTT. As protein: CASSPSAGGNTEAFF.

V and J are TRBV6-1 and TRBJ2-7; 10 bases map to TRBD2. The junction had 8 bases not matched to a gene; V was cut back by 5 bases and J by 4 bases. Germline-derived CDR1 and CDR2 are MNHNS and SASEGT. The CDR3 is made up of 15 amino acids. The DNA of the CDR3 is TGTGCCAGCAGTAGTCTAGCGGGAGCCGCATACGAGCAGTACTTC. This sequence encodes CASSSLAGAAYEQYF.

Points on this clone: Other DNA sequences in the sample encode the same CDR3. The CDR3 protein is CAWSVRENTEAFF. CDR3 DNA sequence: TGTGCCTGGAGTGTACGCGAGAACACTGAAGCTTTCTTT. The genes are TRBV30 and TRBJ1-1; D is unclear. CDR1 is GTSNPN, CDR2 SVGIG, per germline (reference sequence). The CDR3 has 13 residues. V dropped 0 bases and J dropped 1 base, with 6 bases sitting between them.

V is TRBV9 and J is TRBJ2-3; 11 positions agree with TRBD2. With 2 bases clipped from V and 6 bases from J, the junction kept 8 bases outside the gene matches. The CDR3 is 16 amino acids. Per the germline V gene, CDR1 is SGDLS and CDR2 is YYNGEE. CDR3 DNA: TGTGCCAGCAGCGTCGAACTAGCGGGAGTAAGTGATACGCAGTATTTT. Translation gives CASSVELAGVSDTQYF.

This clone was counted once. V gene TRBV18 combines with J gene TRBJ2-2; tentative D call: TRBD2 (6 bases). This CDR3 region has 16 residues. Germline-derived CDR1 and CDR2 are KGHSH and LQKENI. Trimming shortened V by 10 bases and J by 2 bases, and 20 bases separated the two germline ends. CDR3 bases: TGTGCCACTCGACGGGGGATGGGGACCAACACCGGGGAGCTGTTTTTT. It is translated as CATRRGMGTNTGELFF.